These 5 T cell receptor beta chains came from one sample sequenced in a study of blood T cell repertoires in COVID-19. Using immunoSEQ multiplex PCR, the repertoire was profiled, and TCRdb retains in-frame clones only, with some absent. The table lists about 120,000 clones, about 74% of them singletons. The specimen was peripheral blood. The source is a human donor in a cohort sampled during active COVID-19.

The gene calls are TRBV5-1 and TRBJ1-2; the match to TRBD1 covers 9 bases. J lost 5 bases, V lost 2 bases, and 7 bases had no gene match. From germline, CDR1 is SGHRS and CDR2 YFSETQ. The CDR3 consists of 15 residues. In nucleotides, the CDR3 is TGCGCCAGCAGCTTAATGCCGGGACAGGGTTATGGCTACACCTTC. Translating it yields CASSLMPGQGYGYTF.

The chain uses TRBV5-1 and TRBJ1-4; D not resolved. Germline V gives CDR1 SGHRS, CDR2 YFSETQ. V was clipped by 0 bases and J by 0 bases, with 6 bases between them. This CDR3 has 15 amino acids. The CDR3 loop is CASSLAGSTNEKLFF. The CDR3 DNA reads as TGCGCCAGCAGCTTGGCAGGATCAACTAATGAAAAACTGTTTTTT.

The chain is built from TRBV28 and TRBJ2-7, with D possibly matching TRBD2 (5 bases). The CDR3 length is 15 residues. CDR1 and CDR2 (germline): MDHEN, SYDVKM. V gave up 4 bases and J gave up 3 bases, with 16 bases separating them. CDR3 in DNA: TGTGCCAGCAGTTCACCCCGGACTGGAAACTACGAGCAGTACTTC. Encoded protein: CASSSPRTGNYEQYF.

The chain links TRBV5-1 to TRBJ1-1; D is ambiguous. CDR1 and CDR2 from the germline V gene are SGHRS and YFSETQ. This CDR3 has 16 amino acids. V was pared by 4 bases and J by 0 bases, with 16 bases between. CDR3 in amino acids: CASSHPGGKVNTEAFF. The CDR3 bases are TGCGCCAGCAGCCACCCCGGAGGCAAAGTGAACACTGAAGCTTTCTTT.

V and J are TRBV10-1 and TRBJ2-7, with 8 nucleotides matching TRBD1. The germline V gene has CDR1 WNHNN and CDR2 SYGVQD (reference sequence). The CDR3 contains 13 residues. Unmatched junction bases numbered 1, after V lost 3 bases and J lost 3 bases. The CDR3 spells CASSDDRGYEQYF. CDR3 nucleotide sequence: TGCGCCAGCAGTGATGACAGGGGCTACGAGCAGTACTTC.